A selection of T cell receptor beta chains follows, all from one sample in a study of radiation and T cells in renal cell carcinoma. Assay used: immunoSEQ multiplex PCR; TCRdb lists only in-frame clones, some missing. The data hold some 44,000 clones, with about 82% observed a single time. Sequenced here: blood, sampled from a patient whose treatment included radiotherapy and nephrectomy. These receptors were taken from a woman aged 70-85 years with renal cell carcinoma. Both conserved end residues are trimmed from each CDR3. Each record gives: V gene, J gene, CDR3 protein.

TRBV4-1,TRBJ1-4,ASSQDAGGLNEKLF
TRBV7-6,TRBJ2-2,ASSLGHWDPLADHSNTGELF
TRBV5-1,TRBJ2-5,ASSSQMGLAYETQY
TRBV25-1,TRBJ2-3,ASREFGGRGDTQY
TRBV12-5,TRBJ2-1,ASGFEGLAGSYNEQF
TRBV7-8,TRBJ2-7,ASSTAPWVRNDYEQY
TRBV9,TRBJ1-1,ASSAGSGGTEAF
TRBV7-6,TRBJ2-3,ASSLEGRGDTQY
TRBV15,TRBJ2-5,ATSRGRTGTVTQY
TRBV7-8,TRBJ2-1,ASSEGTSGAYNEQF
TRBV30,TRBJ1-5,AWSGTRLNQPQH
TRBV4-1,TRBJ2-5,ASSQDRDGRETQY
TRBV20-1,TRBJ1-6,SAGGDSPLH
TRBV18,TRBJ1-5,ASSRGTASNQPQH
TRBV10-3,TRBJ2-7,AINGGATYEQY
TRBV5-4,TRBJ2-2,ASSDRTSGGAGELF
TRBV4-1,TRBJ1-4,ASSQDRTPGLGEKLF
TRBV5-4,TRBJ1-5,ASSEDGGMGNQPQH
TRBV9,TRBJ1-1,ASSRTANTEAF
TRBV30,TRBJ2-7,AWSSKAGGSSYEQY
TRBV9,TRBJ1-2,ASSALRQGIYGYT
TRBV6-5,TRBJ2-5,ASSYSRGGRGTQY
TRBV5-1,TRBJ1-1,ASSLRGNTEAF
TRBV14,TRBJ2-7,ASSQRTGLAGWAARDEQY
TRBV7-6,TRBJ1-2,ASSLGGQGRDGYT
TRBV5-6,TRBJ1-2,ASRKQGRHNYGYT